This T cell receptor (beta chain) is drawn from a study of T-cell memory formation after mild COVID-19. TCRdb analysed the 5' RACE reads with MiXCR anew, one entry per CDR3 protein. The sample lists about 170,000 distinct CDR3 sequences, 13% occurring once. Germline V gene data show CDR1 as SGHTA and CDR2 as FQGNSA. The CDR3 has 13 amino acids. Trimming removed 5 bases at V and 4 bases at J, with 10 bases between. This clonotype was counted a few times. The chain is built from TRBV7-2 and TRBJ2-3; maybe TRBD2 (6 bases). This TCR was recovered from a man aged 18 to 35 who had mild COVID-19 (a few samples of this study predate the infection). Cell type and time point are not known. The sample comprised PBMCs or a T cell subset sorted from them (not recorded which). CDR3 coding DNA: TGTGCCAGCAGCGACAGACTAGCAGATACGCAGTATTTT. Residues: CASSDRLADTQYF.